The rows below give T cell receptor beta chains drawn from one sample of a study of monozygotic twins with inflammatory bowel disease. TCRdb re-called the 5' RACE reads and shows each CDR3 protein once, DNA omitted. Its table records about 150,000 distinct CDR3 sequences. Sequenced material: blood. These TCRs come from a human donor with ulcerative colitis or Crohn's disease, or a healthy co-twin of an affected twin (not recorded which). Both conserved end residues are part of each CDR3.

V: TRBV11-3
J: TRBJ2-3
CDR3: CASSLTTTDTQYF

V: TRBV20-1
J: TRBJ2-3
CDR3: CSAIPGLAGEATDTQYF

V: TRBV7-8
J: TRBJ2-6
CDR3: CASSLERQGNSGANVLTF

V: TRBV4-2
J: TRBJ2-7
CDR3: CASSSPGTGFHEQYF

V: TRBV12-3/TRBV12-4
J: TRBJ2-2
CDR3: CASTIRDRGAGELFF

V: TRBV27
J: TRBJ2-5
CDR3: CASSLVYWTNQETQYF

V: TRBV15
J: TRBJ2-7
CDR3: CATSRRTSGSFGEQYF

V: TRBV19
J: TRBJ1-6
CDR3: CASSMGLGTGNFANSPLHF

V: TRBV5-1
J: TRBJ1-4
CDR3: CASSLGQQGAREKLFF

V: TRBV20-1
J: TRBJ2-1
CDR3: CSASPPSGTVAFF

V: TRBV28
J: TRBJ2-7
CDR3: CASTGDYEQYF

V: TRBV10-1
J: TRBJ1-1
CDR3: CASSGRGYTEAFF

V: TRBV4-3
J: TRBJ2-1
CDR3: CASSQDTQRGTIEQFF

V: TRBV5-1
J: TRBJ1-2
CDR3: CASSLGDGPNYGYTF

V: TRBV5-1
J: TRBJ2-1
CDR3: CASKLSGNNEQFF

V: TRBV20-1
J: TRBJ2-2
CDR3: CSARPRQGGGTGELFF

V: TRBV5-1
J: TRBJ1-1
CDR3: CASSLRAPNTEAFF

V: TRBV7-3
J: TRBJ2-1
CDR3: CASSLNSGQRIYNEQFF

V: TRBV19
J: TRBJ2-1
CDR3: CASSIPPRTGGIEQFF

V: TRBV2
J: TRBJ2-4
CDR3: CASSLEGPRNIQYF

V: TRBV6-1
J: TRBJ1-6
CDR3: CASRQSRGWGSPLHF

V: TRBV20-1
J: TRBJ2-7
CDR3: CSARGQGEQYF

V: TRBV6-5
J: TRBJ2-1
CDR3: CASTFGGEQFF

V: TRBV15
J: TRBJ2-7
CDR3: CATSGGQLYEQYF

V: TRBV7-3
J: TRBJ1-6
CDR3: CASSLVGTPGNNSPLHF

V: TRBV27
J: TRBJ2-3
CDR3: CASSQNRGLNVVDTQYF

V: TRBV20-1
J: TRBJ2-3
CDR3: CSAFGTASTDTQYF

V: TRBV19
J: TRBJ1-5
CDR3: CASSYRDGYEGPQHF